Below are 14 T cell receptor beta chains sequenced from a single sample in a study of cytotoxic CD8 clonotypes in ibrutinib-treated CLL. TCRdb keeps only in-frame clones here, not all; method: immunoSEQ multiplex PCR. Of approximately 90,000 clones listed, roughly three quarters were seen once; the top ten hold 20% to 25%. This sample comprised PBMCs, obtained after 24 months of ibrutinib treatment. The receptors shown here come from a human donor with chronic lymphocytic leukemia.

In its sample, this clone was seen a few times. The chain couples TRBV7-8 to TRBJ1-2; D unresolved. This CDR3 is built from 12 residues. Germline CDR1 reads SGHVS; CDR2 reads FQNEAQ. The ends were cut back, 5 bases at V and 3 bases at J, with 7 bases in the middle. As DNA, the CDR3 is TGTGCCAGCAGCGCGGTTGACTATGGCTACACCTTC. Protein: CASSAVDYGYTF. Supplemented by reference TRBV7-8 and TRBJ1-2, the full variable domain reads GAGVSQSPRYKVAKRGQDVALRCDPISGHVSLFWYQQALGQGPEFLTYFQNEAQLDKSGLPSDRFFAERPEGSVSTLKIQRTQQEDSAVYLCASSAVDYGYTFGSGTRLTVV.

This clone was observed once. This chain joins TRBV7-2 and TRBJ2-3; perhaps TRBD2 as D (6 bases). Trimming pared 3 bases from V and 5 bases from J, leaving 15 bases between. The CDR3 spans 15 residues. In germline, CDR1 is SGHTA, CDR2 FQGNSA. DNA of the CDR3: TGTGCCAGCAGCTTTGGTTCTTGGCGGGAAGATACGCAGTATTTT. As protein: CASSFGSWREDTQYF.

The CDR3 reads CASSDGGGTGELFF. The DNA of the CDR3 is TGCGCCAGCAGTGATGGGGGTGGCACCGGGGAGCTGTTTTTT. The genes are TRBV10-1 and TRBJ2-2; D could derive from TRBD1 or TRBD2 (5 bases each). CDR1 and CDR2 from the germline V gene are WNHNN and SYGVQD (reference sequence). CDR3 length equals 14 residues. Trimming shortened V by 3 bases and J by 4 bases, and 9 bases separated the two germline ends.

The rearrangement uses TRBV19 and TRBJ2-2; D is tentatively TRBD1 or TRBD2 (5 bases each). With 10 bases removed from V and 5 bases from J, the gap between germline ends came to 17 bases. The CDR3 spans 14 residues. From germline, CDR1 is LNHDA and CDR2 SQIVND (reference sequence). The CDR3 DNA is TGTGCCACCCTAGGACGGGGCAGAACCGGGGAGCTGTTTTTT. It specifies CATLGRGRTGELFF.

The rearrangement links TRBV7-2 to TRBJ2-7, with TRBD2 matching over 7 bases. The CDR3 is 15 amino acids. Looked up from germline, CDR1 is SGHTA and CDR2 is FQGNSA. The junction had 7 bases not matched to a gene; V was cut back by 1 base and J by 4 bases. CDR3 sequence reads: CASSLVSQREYEQYF. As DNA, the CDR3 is TGTGCCAGCAGCTTAGTCTCTCAGCGGGAATACGAGCAGTACTTC.

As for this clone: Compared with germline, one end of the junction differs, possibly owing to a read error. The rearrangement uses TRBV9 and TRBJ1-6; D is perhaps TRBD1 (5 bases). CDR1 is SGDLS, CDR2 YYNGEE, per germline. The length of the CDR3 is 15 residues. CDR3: CASSPQRTGGNASPF. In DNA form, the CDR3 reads TGTGCCAGCAGCCCCCAAAGGACCGGGGGAAACGCTTCGCCCTTT.

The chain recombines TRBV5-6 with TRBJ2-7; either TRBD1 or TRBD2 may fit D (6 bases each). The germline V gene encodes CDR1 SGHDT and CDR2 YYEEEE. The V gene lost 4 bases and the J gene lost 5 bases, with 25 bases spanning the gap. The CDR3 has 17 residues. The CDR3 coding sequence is TGTGCCAGCAGCGACACACTCCGCTCGGGGGCGAACAACGAGCAGTACTTC. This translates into CASSDTLRSGANNEQYF. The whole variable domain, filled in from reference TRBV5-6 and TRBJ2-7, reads DAGVTQSPTHLIKTRGQQVTLRCSPKSGHDTVSWYQQALGQGPQFIFQYYEEEERQRGNFPDRFSGHQFPNYSSELNVNALLLGDSALYLCASSDTLRSGANNEQYFGPGTRLTVT.

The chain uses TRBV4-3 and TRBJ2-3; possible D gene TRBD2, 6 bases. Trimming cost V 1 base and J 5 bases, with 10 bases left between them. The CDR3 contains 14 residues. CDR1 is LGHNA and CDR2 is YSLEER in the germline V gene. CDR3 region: CASSQGTGVDTQYF. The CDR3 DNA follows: TGCGCCAGCAGCCAAGGGACGGGGGTAGATACGCAGTATTTT.

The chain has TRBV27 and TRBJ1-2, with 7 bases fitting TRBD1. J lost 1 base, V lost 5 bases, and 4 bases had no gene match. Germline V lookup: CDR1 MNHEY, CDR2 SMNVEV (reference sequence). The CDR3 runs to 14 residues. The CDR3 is CASSADRHNYGYTF. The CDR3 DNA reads TGTGCCAGCAGTGCGGACAGGCATAACTATGGCTACACCTTC.

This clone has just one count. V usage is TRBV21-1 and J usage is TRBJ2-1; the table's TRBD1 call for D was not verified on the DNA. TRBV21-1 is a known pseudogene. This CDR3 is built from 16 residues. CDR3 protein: CASSKADRADYNEQFF. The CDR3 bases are TGTGCCAGCAGCAAAGCCGACAGGGCGGACTACAATGAGCAGTTCTTC.

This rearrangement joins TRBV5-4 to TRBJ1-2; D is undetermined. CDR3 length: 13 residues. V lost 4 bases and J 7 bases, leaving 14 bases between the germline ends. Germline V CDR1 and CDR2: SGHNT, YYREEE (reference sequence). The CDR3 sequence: CASSPPTKTGYTF. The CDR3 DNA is TGTGCCAGCAGCCCGCCGACCAAAACTGGCTACACCTTC.

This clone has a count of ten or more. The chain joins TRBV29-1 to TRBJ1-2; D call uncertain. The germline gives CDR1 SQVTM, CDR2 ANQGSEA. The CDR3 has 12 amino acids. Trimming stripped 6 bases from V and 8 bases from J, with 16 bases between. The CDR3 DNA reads TGCAGCGTCTCCGAGAGGAGAGCAGGCTACACCTTC. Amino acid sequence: CSVSERRAGYTF.

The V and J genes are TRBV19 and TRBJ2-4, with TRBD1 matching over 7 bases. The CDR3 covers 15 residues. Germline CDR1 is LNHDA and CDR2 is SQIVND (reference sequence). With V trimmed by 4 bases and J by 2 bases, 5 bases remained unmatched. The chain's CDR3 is CASSRTGLSKNIQYF. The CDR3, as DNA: TGTGCCAGTAGTAGGACAGGCCTCTCCAAAAACATTCAGTACTTC.

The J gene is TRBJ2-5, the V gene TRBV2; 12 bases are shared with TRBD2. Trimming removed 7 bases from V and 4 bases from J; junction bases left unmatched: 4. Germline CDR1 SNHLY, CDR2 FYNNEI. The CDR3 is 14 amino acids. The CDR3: CASTLAGGVETQYF. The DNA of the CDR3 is TGTGCCAGCACCCTAGCGGGAGGGGTAGAGACCCAGTACTTC. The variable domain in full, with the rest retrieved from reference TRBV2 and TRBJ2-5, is EPEVTQTPSHQVTQMGQEVILRCVPISNHLYFYWYRQILGQKVEFLVSFYNNEISEKSEIFDDQFSVERPDGSNFTLKIRSTKLEDSAMYFCASTLAGGVETQYFGPGTRLLVL.